These T cell receptor beta chains were read from a single sample in a study of cytomegalovirus exposure and HLA in healthy donors. Some clones are missing from TCRdb's copy, which holds only in-frame ones; the method was immunoSEQ multiplex PCR. There are about 200,000 clones in the sample, with about 1.1% held by the top ten. The material sequenced was PBMCs. The origin of the receptors is a girl under 10 years old in good health and CMV-seropositive. Both conserved end residues are part of each CDR3. D genes are given only for firm matches.

>NA|14|TRBJ1-6|TRBV6-1
CASSEGLINSPLHF
TGTGCCAGCAGTGAGGGGCTTATCAATTCACCCCTCCACTTT
>NA|18|TRBJ2-5|TRBV10-2
CASSESNLGLANQETQYF
TGCGCCAGCAGTGAGTCGAATCTCGGCTTAGCCAACCAAGAGACCCAGTACTTC
>NA|16|TRBJ2-3|TRBV4-2
CASSQDSVTGTDTQYF
TGTGCCAGCAGCCAAGACTCTGTCACTGGCACAGATACGCAGTATTTT
>TRBD1|14|TRBJ2-7|TRBV27
CASSRTGGPYEQYF
TGTGCCAGCAGTCGGACAGGGGGACCCTACGAGCAGTACTTC
>TRBD2|15|TRBJ2-3|TRBV6-4
CASSDSGRATDTQYF
TGTGCCAGCAGTGATAGCGGGAGGGCCACAGATACGCAGTATTTT
>NA|12|TRBJ1-5|TRBV15
CATSGDNQPQHF
TGTGCCACTTCCGGGGACAATCAGCCCCAGCATTTT
>NA|17|TRBJ1-1|TRBV11-2
CASSFSSGLGMNTEAFF
TGTGCCAGCAGCTTTAGCTCAGGGTTGGGTATGAACACTGAAGCTTTCTTT
>NA|15|TRBJ2-3|TRBV5-4
CASSLVDSSADTQYF
TGTGCCAGCAGCTTGGTGGACTCGTCAGCAGATACGCAGTATTTT
>NA|12|TRBJ1-6|TRBV2
CASWGLNSPLHF
TGTGCCAGCTGGGGGCTGAATTCACCCCTCCACTTT
>TRBD1|14|TRBJ2-3|TRBV5-1
CASSLEGGADTQYF
TGCGCCAGCAGCTTGGAAGGGGGCGCAGATACGCAGTATTTT
>NA|16|TRBJ2-7|TRBV6-5
CASSHSSRENRDEQYF
TGTGCCAGCAGTCACTCATCGCGGGAAAATCGGGACGAGCAGTACTTC
>TRBD1|15|TRBJ2-7|TRBV28
CASSSDRGFPYEQYF
TGTGCCAGCAGTTCCGACAGGGGGTTCCCCTACGAGCAGTACTTC
>TRBD2|17|TRBJ2-7|TRBV18
CASSPPGGPAGGREQYF
TGTGCCAGCTCACCACCTGGAGGTCCAGCGGGAGGCCGGGAGCAGTACTTC
>TRBD1|15|TRBJ1-2|TRBV2
CASSVPQGATYGYTF
TGTGCCAGCAGTGTTCCCCAGGGGGCTACCTATGGCTACACCTTC
>TRBD1|18|TRBJ1-4|TRBV18
CASSYDRGYVGRNEKLFF
TGTGCCAGCTCATACGACAGGGGCTACGTAGGTCGTAATGAAAAACTGTTTTTT
>NA|14|TRBJ1-1|TRBV7-9
CASSQQPGDTEAFF
TGTGCCAGCAGCCAACAGCCAGGTGACACTGAAGCTTTCTTT
>NA|15|TRBJ1-4|TRBV5-6
CASSSSGVGVEKLFF
TGTGCCAGCAGCTCCTCAGGGGTGGGGGTTGAAAAACTGTTTTTT
>NA|12|TRBJ2-5|TRBV29-1
CSVEPGQQTQYF
TGCAGCGTTGAACCCGGACAACAGACCCAGTACTTC
>TRBD2|14|TRBJ2-2|TRBV5-1
CASAGGANTGELFF
TGCGCCAGCGCGGGGGGTGCGAACACCGGGGAGCTGTTTTTT
>TRBD1|16|TRBJ1-4|TRBV28
CASSLGGTGRDEKLFF
TGTGCCAGCAGTTTAGGTGGGACAGGGCGAGATGAAAAACTGTTTTTT
>NA|17|TRBJ2-1|TRBV15
CATSRMMDYLKGNEQFF
TGTGCCACCAGCAGGATGATGGACTACTTAAAAGGGAATGAGCAGTTCTTC
>TRBD1|14|TRBJ1-2|TRBV5-4
CASSSTGTAYGYTF
TGTGCCAGCAGCTCTACCGGGACAGCCTATGGCTACACCTTC
>NA|14|TRBJ2-4|TRBV11-1
CASSLRTVGNIQYF
TGTGCCAGCAGCTTACGGACAGTAGGGAACATTCAGTACTTC
>NA|16|TRBJ2-1|TRBV9
CASSVDSLFSYNEQFF
TGTGCCAGCAGCGTAGATTCCCTCTTCTCCTACAATGAGCAGTTCTTC
>NA|14|TRBJ2-3|TRBV10-3
CAIGDSGFTDTQYF
TGTGCCATCGGAGATAGCGGCTTCACAGATACGCAGTATTTT
>TRBD2|15|TRBJ2-1|TRBV30
CAWTGGAISYNEQFF
TGTGCCTGGACGGGGGGGGCGATTTCCTACAATGAGCAGTTCTTC
>TRBD1|14|TRBJ1-1|TRBV5-4
CASSGTGGAPEAFF
TGTGCCAGCAGCGGGACAGGGGGCGCGCCTGAAGCTTTCTTT
>TRBD2|17|TRBJ2-7|TRBV5-5
CASSLAGERELSYEQYF
TGTGCCAGCAGCTTGGCCGGCGAGCGGGAGTTATCCTACGAGCAGTACTTC
>TRBD1|13|TRBJ1-4|TRBV6-1
CAGWDRGSEKLFF
TGTGCCGGATGGGACAGGGGAAGTGAAAAACTGTTTTTT
>TRBD2|14|TRBJ2-1|TRBV6-4
CASSKSGGYNEQFF
TGTGCCAGCAGTAAAAGCGGGGGTTACAATGAGCAGTTCTTC
>NA|13|TRBJ2-1|TRBV19
CASSIDQNNEQFF
TGTGCCAGTAGTATAGACCAGAACAATGAGCAGTTCTTC
>TRBD1|14|TRBJ1-2|TRBV28
CASSSGTGYYGYTF
TGTGCCAGCAGTTCCGGGACAGGGTACTATGGCTACACCTTC
>NA|14|TRBJ1-2|TRBV19
CASSPPTGYYGYTF
TGTGCCAGTAGCCCGCCCACAGGGTACTATGGCTACACCTTC
>NA|15|TRBJ2-3|TRBV5-4
CASSPSGKSTDTQYF
TGTGCCAGCAGCCCCAGCGGTAAAAGCACAGATACGCAGTATTTT
>TRBD1|14|TRBJ2-3|TRBV6-5
CASRWDRDTDTQYF
TGTGCCAGCAGGTGGGACAGAGACACAGATACGCAGTATTTT
>NA|15|TRBJ1-6|TRBV5-1
CASSPPFGGGSPLHF
TGCGCCAGCAGCCCCCCCTTTGGGGGAGGTTCACCCCTCCACTTT
>TRBD1|13|TRBJ1-1|TRBV7-2
CASSPDRATEAFF
TGTGCCAGCAGTCCCGACAGGGCCACTGAAGCTTTCTTT
>NA|13|TRBJ1-5|TRBV6-5
CASSYSNRGPQHF
TGTGCCAGCAGTTACTCGAACCGGGGGCCCCAGCATTTT
>NA|15|TRBJ1-1|TRBV28
CASSRYLGGWTEAFF
TGTGCCAGCAGCCGATACCTTGGGGGGTGGACTGAAGCTTTCTTT
>NA|11|TRBJ2-7|TRBV11-2
CASTQGHEQYF
TGTGCCAGCACACAGGGCCACGAGCAGTACTTC
>NA|13|TRBJ2-5|TRBV2
CARSTGFQETQYF
TGTGCCAGATCTACAGGGTTTCAAGAGACCCAGTACTTC
>TRBD2|17|TRBJ2-7|TRBV7-2
CASSLDFSSGSSYEQYF
TGTGCCAGCAGCTTAGACTTTTCTAGCGGGAGTTCATACGAGCAGTACTTC
>NA|12|TRBJ2-7|TRBV2
CASTGGGYEQYF
TGTGCCAGCACTGGGGGCGGCTACGAGCAGTACTTC
>NA|11|TRBJ2-1|TRBV19
CASSLHSEQFF
TGTGCCAGTAGTCTCCACAGTGAGCAGTTCTTC
>TRBD1|17|TRBJ2-5|TRBV7-9
CASSHRSIRGQGETQYF
TGTGCCAGCAGCCATCGGTCGATCCGGGGACAGGGGGAGACCCAGTACTTC
>NA|14|TRBJ1-5|TRBV6-1
CASLSGYSNQPQHF
TGTGCCAGCCTCAGTGGTTATAGCAATCAGCCCCAGCATTTT
>TRBD2|16|TRBJ2-1|TRBV6-5
CASSYRGTSGKNEQFF
TGTGCCAGCAGTTACCGAGGGACTAGCGGGAAGAATGAGCAGTTCTTC
>TRBD2|14|TRBJ2-1|TRBV5-1
CASSGTSGYNEQFF
TGCGCCAGCAGCGGGACTAGCGGATACAATGAGCAGTTCTTC
>NA|11|TRBJ1-1|TRBV29-1
CSVAQGAEAFF
TGCAGCGTTGCTCAGGGTGCTGAAGCTTTCTTT
>TRBD1|15|TRBJ2-2|TRBV27
CASHSTGANTGELFF
TGTGCCAGCCACTCGACAGGGGCGAACACCGGGGAGCTGTTTTTT
>NA|16|TRBJ2-3|TRBV29-1
CSVDVRASRFTDTQYF
TGCAGCGTTGACGTGCGGGCTAGCCGATTCACAGATACGCAGTATTTT